Listed here is a single T cell receptor beta chain. The entry originates in a study of blood T cell repertoires in COVID-19. The wider study: PBMCs, B-cell-depleted T cells, or T cells were the source of the cDNA or gDNA that made up the material.

As originally analysed: The authors estimated nucleated cell counts from reference gene primer amplification. Clones were read by immunoSEQ multiplex PCR, and TCRdb kept only the in-frame ones, dropping some. From that table come the V and J calls and clone size; the DNA was used to work out D and trimming. This sample yields 350,000 to 400,000 clones, of which more than 85% are seen a single time; over 0.7% belongs to the top ten. This CDR3 is built from 14 residues. Germline V lookup: CDR1 LGHDT, CDR2 YNNKEL (reference sequence). The V segment lost 0 bases and the J segment 6 bases; nucleotides outside the gene matches: 1.

Sequencing was performed on PBMCs or T cells enriched from blood (not recorded which). This TCR was sampled from a woman aged 40 to 50 who had been exposed to COVID-19. The chain recombines TRBV3-1 (or the pseudogene TRBV3-2) with TRBJ2-7, with 11 bases matching TRBD2. CDR3 sequence: CASSQEGLAVEQYF. As DNA, the CDR3 is TGTGCCAGCAGCCAAGAGGGACTAGCGGTCGAGCAGTACTTC.